Presented here are 8 T cell receptor beta chains from one specimen sequenced in a study of human T cells and chemical hapten exposure. Time point: pre-sensitization, week 0. Treatment: therapeutic diphenylcyclopropenone sensitization with weekly scalp DPC. TCRdb passed the RACE reads through MiXCR, listing each CDR3 protein once. The profile covers 300,000 to 400,000 distinct CDR3 sequences, with less than 6.5% appearing a single time and 2.5% to 3% taken by the ten largest. Source: whole blood, taken in connection with sensitization to the hapten diphenylcyclopropenone (DPC). The source is a woman aged 50 to 60 with alopecia areata. Some clones in this sample may be carry-over from other donors' samples.

The table lists this clonotype with a few counts. The V and J genes are TRBV12-3 or TRBV12-4 and TRBJ2-7, with 8 bases aligning to TRBD1. The CDR3 loop spans 14 amino acids. The J segment lost 3 bases and the V segment lost 4 bases, leaving 5 bases of the junction unmatched. The CDR3 protein is CASSSTGGGYEQYF. CDR3 sequence (DNA): TGTGCCAGCAGTTCCACAGGGGGAGGCTACGAGCAGTACTTC.

This clonotype was observed many times. CDR3 nucleotides: TGTGCCAGCAGTGAAGACGGCAGGGTCACAGATACGCAGTATTTT. This translates into CASSEDGRVTDTQYF. The chain uses TRBV6-1 and TRBJ2-3; D perhaps matches TRBD1 (5 bases). Trimming shortened V by 1 base and J by 2 bases, and 10 bases separated the two germline ends. Germline V gene sequence: CDR1 MNHNS, CDR2 SASEGT. The CDR3 consists of 15 residues.

This clonotype has more than one count but fewer than ten. V usage is TRBV20-1 and J usage is TRBJ2-7; the match to TRBD2 covers 7 bases. CDR1 and CDR2 (germline): DFQATT, SNEGSKA (reference sequence). J was trimmed by 4 bases and V by 1 base; bases with no gene match: 7. This CDR3 has 14 amino acids. The CDR3 sequence: CSARGASGRYEQYF. In DNA, the CDR3 is TGCAGTGCTAGAGGGGCTAGCGGCCGGTACGAGCAGTACTTC.

In this sample, this clonotype turned up a few times. The CDR3 region has the DNA TGTGCCAGCTCACCACCGGGACCCCTGGGGAATGAGCAGTTCTTC. It yields the protein CASSPPGPLGNEQFF. J is TRBJ2-1 and V is TRBV18, with D tentatively TRBD1 or TRBD2 (5 bases each). The CDR3 is 15 amino acids. V shed 0 bases and J shed 7 bases, with 13 bases lying between them. Germline-derived CDR1 and CDR2 are KGHSH and LQKENI. Together with reference TRBV18 and TRBJ2-1, the CDR3 gives the full variable domain: NAGVMQNPRHLVRRRGQEARLRCSPMKGHSHVYWYRQLPEEGLKFMVYLQKENIIDESGMPKERFSAEFPKEGPSILRIQQVVRGDSAAYFCASSPPGPLGNEQFFGPGTRLTVL.

This clonotype has ten or more counts. This chain uses TRBV12-3 or TRBV12-4 with TRBJ2-3; tentatively, D is TRBD1 (6 bases). Trimming left V 3 bases short and J 7 bases short, with 14 bases between. The CDR3 is 14 residues long. The CDR3 region has the DNA TGTGCCAGCAGTTTGGGGGCCCGCCCATATACGCAGTATTTT. Translation gives CASSLGARPYTQYF.

There are many counts of this clonotype. The rearrangement links TRBV6-5 to TRBJ2-7; 7 bases are shared with TRBD1. Germline V CDR1 and CDR2: MNHEY, SVGAGI. This CDR3 is 14 amino acids long. V lost 4 bases to trimming and J lost 2 bases; unmatched junction nucleotides: 5. CDR3 in amino acids: CASSLGGTAYEQYF. Written as DNA, the CDR3 is TGTGCCAGCAGTTTAGGGGGCACCGCCTACGAGCAGTACTTC.

This clonotype occurred many times. The chain employs TRBV5-1 and TRBJ2-7, with TRBD1 identical over 7 bases. Germline CDR1 reads SGHRS; CDR2 reads YFSETQ. CDR3 length: 14 residues. V lost 4 bases to trimming and J lost 5 bases; unmatched junction nucleotides: 9. The DNA for the CDR3 is TGCGCCAGCAGCCCGGGACAGTCGAGCCACGAGCAGTACTTC. It codes for CASSPGQSSHEQYF.

The chain joins TRBV12-3 or TRBV12-4 to TRBJ1-5; D perhaps matches TRBD1 (5 bases). V lost 3 bases to trimming and J lost 4 bases, with 10 bases between them. There are 14 residues in the CDR3. The CDR3, as DNA: TGTGCCAGCAGTTTTCCAGGGTGGAATCAGCCCCAGCATTTT. Its protein product is CASSFPGWNQPQHF.